This TCR beta chain was obtained from a study of cytomegalovirus exposure and HLA in healthy donors. J was trimmed by 7 bases and V by 6 bases; bases with no gene match: 7. In germline, CDR1 is MNHEY, CDR2 SVGAGI. CDR3 size: 13 residues. The PCR employed 60 Vbeta primers together with 13 Jbeta primers. Repertoires were generated with immunoSEQ multiplex PCR, while TCRdb's copy carries only in-frame clones and drops some. Of around 100,000 clones in the sample, under 80% were seen once. This sequence joins TRBV6-5 and TRBJ2-3, with 7 bases matching TRBD2. The clonotype was recovered from a woman aged 18-29 years in good health and CMV-seropositive. What was sequenced was PBMCs. As DNA, the CDR3 is TGTGCCAGCAGGGGGGGGAGTGCAAATACGCAGTATTTT. Translating it yields CASRGGSANTQYF.